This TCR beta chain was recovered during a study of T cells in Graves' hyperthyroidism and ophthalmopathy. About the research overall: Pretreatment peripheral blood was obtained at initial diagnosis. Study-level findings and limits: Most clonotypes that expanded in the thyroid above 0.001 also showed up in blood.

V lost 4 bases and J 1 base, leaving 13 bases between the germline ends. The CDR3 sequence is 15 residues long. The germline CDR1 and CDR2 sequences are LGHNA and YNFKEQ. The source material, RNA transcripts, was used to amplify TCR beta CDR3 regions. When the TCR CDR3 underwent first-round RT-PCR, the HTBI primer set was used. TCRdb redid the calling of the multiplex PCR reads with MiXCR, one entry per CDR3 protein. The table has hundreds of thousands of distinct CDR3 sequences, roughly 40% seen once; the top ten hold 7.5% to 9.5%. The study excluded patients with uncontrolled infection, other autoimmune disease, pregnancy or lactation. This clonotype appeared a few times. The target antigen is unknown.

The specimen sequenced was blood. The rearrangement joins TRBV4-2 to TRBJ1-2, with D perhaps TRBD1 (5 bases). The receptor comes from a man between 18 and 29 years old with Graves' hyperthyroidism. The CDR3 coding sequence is TGTGCCAGCAGCCCGTCATGGGGCTTTAACTATGGCTACACCTTC. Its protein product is CASSPSWGFNYGYTF.